The clone carrying this TCR beta chain was seen repeatedly, ten times or more. This entry belongs to a study of T cells in Graves' hyperthyroidism and ophthalmopathy. Using RNA transcripts as the source, TCR beta CDR3 regions were amplified. First-round RT-PCR of the TCR CDR3 relied on the HTBI primer set. TCRdb reprocessed the multiplex PCR reads with MiXCR, giving one entry per CDR3 protein. The repertoire holds hundreds of thousands of distinct CDR3 sequences, with approximately 14% as singletons. Every diagnosis used clinical symptoms, serum thyroxine and TRAb, thyroid ultrasound and orbital computed tomography. This receptor was identified in a woman in her late teens or twenties with Graves' hyperthyroidism. Source material: blood.

The CDR3 loop reads CASSRIDTVNGYTF. Written as DNA, the CDR3 is TGCGCCAGCAGCCGTATCGACACGGTAAATGGCTACACCTTC. J is TRBJ1-2 and V is TRBV4-1; D is undetermined. Germline CDR1 MGHRA, CDR2 YSYEKL. The CDR3 runs 14 residues. Trimming took 4 bases from V and 6 from J, leaving 15 bases between them.